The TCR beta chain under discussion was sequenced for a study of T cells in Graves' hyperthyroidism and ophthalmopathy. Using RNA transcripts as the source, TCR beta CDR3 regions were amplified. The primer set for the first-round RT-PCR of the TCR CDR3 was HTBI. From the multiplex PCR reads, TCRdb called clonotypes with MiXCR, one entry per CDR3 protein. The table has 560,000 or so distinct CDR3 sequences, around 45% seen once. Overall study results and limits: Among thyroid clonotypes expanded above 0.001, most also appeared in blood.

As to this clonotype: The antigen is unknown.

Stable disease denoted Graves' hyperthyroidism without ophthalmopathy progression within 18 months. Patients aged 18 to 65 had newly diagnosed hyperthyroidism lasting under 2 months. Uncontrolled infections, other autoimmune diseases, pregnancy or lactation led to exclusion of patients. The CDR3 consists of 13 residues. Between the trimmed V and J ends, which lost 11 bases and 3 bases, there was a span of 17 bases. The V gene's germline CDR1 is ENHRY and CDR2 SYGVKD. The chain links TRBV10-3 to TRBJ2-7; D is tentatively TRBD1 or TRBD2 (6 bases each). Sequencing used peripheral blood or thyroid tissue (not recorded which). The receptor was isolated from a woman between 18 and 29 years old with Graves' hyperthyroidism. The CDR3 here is CAAGGPGNYEQYF. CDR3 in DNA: TGTGCCGCCGGGGGCCCCGGGAACTACGAGCAGTACTTC.